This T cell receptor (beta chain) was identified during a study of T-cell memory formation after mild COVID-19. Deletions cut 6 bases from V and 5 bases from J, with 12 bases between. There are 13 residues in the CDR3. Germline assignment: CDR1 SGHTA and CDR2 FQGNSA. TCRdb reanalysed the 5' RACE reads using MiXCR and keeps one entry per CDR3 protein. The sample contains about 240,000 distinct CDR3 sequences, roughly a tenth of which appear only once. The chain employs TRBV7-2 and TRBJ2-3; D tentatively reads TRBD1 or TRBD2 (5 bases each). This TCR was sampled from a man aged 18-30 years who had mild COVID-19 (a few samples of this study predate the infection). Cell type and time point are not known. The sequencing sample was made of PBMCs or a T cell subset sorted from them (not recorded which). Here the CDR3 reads CASSGGGIDTQYF. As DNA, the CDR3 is TGTGCCAGCAGTGGTGGGGGAATAGATACGCAGTATTTT.